The present TCR beta chain was sequenced within a study of cytomegalovirus exposure and HLA in healthy donors. Study-level results: Later genetic work tied a missense DCLRE1C variant to beta-chain V and J trimming.

Points on this clone: Its antigen is not identified.

Primers included in the PCR were 60 Vbeta and 13 Jbeta primers. Repertoires were generated with immunoSEQ multiplex PCR, while TCRdb's copy carries only in-frame clones and drops some. This table holds hundreds of thousands of clones, approximately 80% found once. Germline CDR1 is KGHSH and CDR2 is LQKENI. The CDR3 covers 15 residues. V lost 5 bases and J lost 0, with 11 bases in between. This clonotype was obtained from a boy under 10 years old in good health and CMV-seronegative. The sample taken for sequencing was PBMCs. The rearrangement links TRBV18 to TRBJ1-3; D remains unclear. The CDR3 sequence: CASSSLLNSGNTIYF. The CDR3 DNA reads TGTGCCAGCTCATCACTTCTTAACTCTGGAAACACCATATATTTT.